What follows is one T cell receptor beta chain and its context. Its antigen is not known. This same CDR3 is encoded by further DNA sequences in the sample. Profiled with immunoSEQ multiplex PCR; TCRdb holds only in-frame clones, not every one. The table records around 2.1 million clones, approximately 96% of them present only once. The data originate from a study of shared clonotypes between healthy human individuals. In germline, CDR1 is KGHSH, CDR2 LQKENI. The CDR3 is 14 residues long. The V end was cut by 3 bases, the J end by 3 bases, with 12 bases between. Study-level results: A small donor pool kept down the genetic and exposure-history diversity that was represented.

The V gene is TRBV18, the J gene TRBJ2-7, with D maybe TRBD2 (5 bases). Input material: naive CD4+ T cells sorted from blood. Subset given: CD45RA+ positively selected. The clonotype originates from a man younger than 35 in good health. The CDR3 DNA follows: TGTGCCAGCTCACCTTCAGGAGGAAGCTACGAGCAGTACTTC. Its protein product is CASSPSGGSYEQYF.